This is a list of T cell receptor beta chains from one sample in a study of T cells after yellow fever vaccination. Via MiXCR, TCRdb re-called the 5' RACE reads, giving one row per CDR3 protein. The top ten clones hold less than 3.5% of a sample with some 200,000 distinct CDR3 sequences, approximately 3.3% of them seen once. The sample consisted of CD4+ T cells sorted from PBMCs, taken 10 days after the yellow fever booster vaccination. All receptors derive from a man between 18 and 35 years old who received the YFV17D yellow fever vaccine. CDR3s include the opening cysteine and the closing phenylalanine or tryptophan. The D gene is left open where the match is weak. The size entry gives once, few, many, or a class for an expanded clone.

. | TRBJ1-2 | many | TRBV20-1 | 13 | TGCAGTGCTAGAGAGGGGGCGGGGAGTGGCTACACCTTC | CSAREGAGSGYTF
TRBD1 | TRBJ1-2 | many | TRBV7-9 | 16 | TGTGCCAGCAGCCGCACCCGGACAGGGGGCGGTGATGGCTACACCTTC | CASSRTRTGGGDGYTF
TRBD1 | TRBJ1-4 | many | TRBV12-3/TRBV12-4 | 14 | TGTGCCAGCAGCAAAGACAGGGAAGGTGAAAAACTGTTTTTT | CASSKDREGEKLFF
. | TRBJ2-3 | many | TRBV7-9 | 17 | TGTGCCAGCAGCTTAGCGCCGAGGCACGATAGCACAGATACGCAGTATTTT | CASSLAPRHDSTDTQYF
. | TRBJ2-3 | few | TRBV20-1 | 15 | TGCAGTGCGCCGCGGGACCGGGGGAACACAGATACGCAGTATTTT | CSAPRDRGNTDTQYF
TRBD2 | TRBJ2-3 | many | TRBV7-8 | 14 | TGTGCCAGCACAACTAGCGGGGGCACAGATACGCAGTATTTT | CASTTSGGTDTQYF
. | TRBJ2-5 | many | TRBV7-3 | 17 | TGTGCCAGCAGCTTAGGAGGAGGTGGGGGGCCGTCCGAGACCCAGTACTTC | CASSLGGGGGPSETQYF
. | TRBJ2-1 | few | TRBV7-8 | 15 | TGTGCCAGCAGCTTAGAGCGCCGGGACACGAATGAGCAGTTCTTC | CASSLERRDTNEQFF
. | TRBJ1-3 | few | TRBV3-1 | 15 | TGTGCCAGCAGCCAAGGGGGGGCGCTTGGAAACACCATATATTTT | CASSQGGALGNTIYF
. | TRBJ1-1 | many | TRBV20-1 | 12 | TGCAGTGCCGGGACCATGAACACTGAAGCTTTCTTT | CSAGTMNTEAFF